This is a list of T cell receptor beta chains from one sample in a study of blood T cell repertoires in COVID-19. TCRdb keeps only in-frame clones here, not all; method: immunoSEQ multiplex PCR. The table records roughly 380,000 clones, roughly 77% of them present only once. The sample comprised peripheral blood. These receptor sequences come from a human donor with acute or convalescent COVID-19. The donor label of this sample is uncertain. CDR3s include the opening cysteine and the closing phenylalanine or tryptophan. Each record gives: V gene, clone size, J gene, D gene, CDR3 DNA, CDR3 protein. The D gene is left open where the match is weak. The size entry is marked missing in some rows and otherwise reads once, few, many or a size class.

>TRBV18|-|TRBJ1-2|TRBD1
TGTGCCAGCTCACCCGCCTCCGCCAACAGGGGCGGCTACACCTTC
CASSPASANRGGYTF
>TRBV7-2|once|TRBJ2-1|-
TGTGCCAGCAGCTTAGAACGGGTCCACAATGAGCAGTTCTTC
CASSLERVHNEQFF
>TRBV20-1|-|TRBJ2-7|-
TGCAGTGCTAGTCCGAGGAGCTCCTACGAGCAGTACTTC
CSASPRSSYEQYF
>TRBV28|once|TRBJ2-5|-
TGTGCCAGCAGTTTGTGGGGGGGCAGTGAGACCCAGTACTTC
CASSLWGGSETQYF
>TRBV2|-|TRBJ2-2|TRBD1
TGTGCCAGCAGACGGGACAGATCCACCGGGGAGCTGTTTTTT
CASRRDRSTGELFF
>TRBV30|once|TRBJ1-2|TRBD1
TGTGCCTGGAGTCCACACCGGGACAGGGACGGCTACACCTTC
CAWSPHRDRDGYTF
>TRBV11-2|many|TRBJ2-7|-
TGTGCCAGCAGCTGGGGGCGGACACCCAGCTCCTACGAGCAGTACTTC
CASSWGRTPSSYEQYF
>TRBV11-2|-|TRBJ2-7|-
TGTGCCAGCAGCTTAAACATTCAATACGAGCAGTACTTC
CASSLNIQYEQYF
>TRBV3-1/TRBV3-2|-|TRBJ2-2|TRBD1
TGTGCCAGCAGCCCTGTCACAGGGGTCGTCGGGGAGCTGTTTTTT
CASSPVTGVVGELFF
>TRBV5-1|-|TRBJ2-7|TRBD2
TGCGCCAGCAGCCCTTTAGGCGGGAGCGGGCGGGAGCAGTACTTC
CASSPLGGSGREQYF
>TRBV30|-|TRBJ2-5|-
TGTGCCTGGAATTGGAGACTCCAAGAGACCCAGTACTTC
CAWNWRLQETQYF
>TRBV2|-|TRBJ2-7|-
TGTGCCAGCAGTGTCCCTGGGGGGATCAAAGGCGAGCAGTACTTC
CASSVPGGIKGEQYF
>TRBV7-8|-|TRBJ2-2|TRBD2
TGTGCCAGCAGTCCACTAGCGGGAGGAACCGGGGAGCTGTTTTTT
CASSPLAGGTGELFF
>TRBV9|-|TRBJ2-1|TRBD2
TGTGCCAGCAGCGTAGCTCCTAGCGGGAGTAGGAAGGGTGAGCAGTTCTTC
CASSVAPSGSRKGEQFF
>TRBV7-2|few|TRBJ2-7|-
TGTGCCAGCAGCTCTTTGGGGCTGCAGTACTTC
CASSSLGLQYF
>TRBV5-6|-|TRBJ2-6|TRBD1
TGTGCCAGCAGCTTGGGGACAGGGTTCGGTGGGGCCAACGTCCTGACTTTC
CASSLGTGFGGANVLTF
>TRBV27|-|TRBJ2-1|TRBD2
TGTGCCAGCAGGGATAGCGGGTCGGCCTACAATGAGCAGTTCTTC
CASRDSGSAYNEQFF
>TRBV28|-|TRBJ1-5|-
TGTGCCAGCAGTTTCGGTGTCTTCAAAAATCAGCCCCAGCATTTT
CASSFGVFKNQPQHF
>TRBV25-1|-|TRBJ1-2|TRBD1
TGTGCCACCCGACAGGGGGCGCTTGGCTACACCTTC
CATRQGALGYTF
>TRBV30|-|TRBJ1-5|-
TGTGCCTGGACCCAGGGATGGGGCAATCAGCCCCAGCATTTT
CAWTQGWGNQPQHF
>TRBV30|few|TRBJ1-6|-
TGTGCCTGGAGTAGAGGAGTCTTACCCCTCCACTTT
CAWSRGVLPLHF
>TRBV6-5|few|TRBJ1-1|-
TGTGCCAGTCGAGGAGTGGGGGCTGGGAGCACTGAAGCTTTCTTT
CASRGVGAGSTEAFF
>TRBV3-1/TRBV3-2|-|TRBJ1-2|-
TGTGCCAGCAGCCAAGGGGGTCAGGGGCGTGGTGGCTACACCTTC
CASSQGGQGRGGYTF
>TRBV3-1/TRBV3-2|-|TRBJ2-7|TRBD1
TGTGCCAGCAGCCTAGGACAGGGATTTGTCTACGAGCAGTACTTC
CASSLGQGFVYEQYF
>TRBV5-5|once|TRBJ1-1|TRBD1
TGTGCCAGCAGAACACAGGGGGCTCAAATTAACACTGAAGCTTTCTTT
CASRTQGAQINTEAFF
>TRBV18|-|TRBJ2-5|-
TGTGCCAGCTCCCCAGCCAGGACAGAAGAGACCCAGTACTTC
CASSPARTEETQYF
>TRBV29-1|-|TRBJ1-2|TRBD1
TGCAGCGCAGAGCCGGGACAGGGGACCTATGGCTACACCTTC
CSAEPGQGTYGYTF
>TRBV3-1/TRBV3-2|many|TRBJ2-3|-
TGTGCCAGCAGCCAAGGGGTGGTAGCGTCAGCAGATACGCAGTATTTT
CASSQGVVASADTQYF
>TRBV7-9|-|TRBJ1-5|TRBD1
TGTGCCAGCAGTCCGGACAGGGTCAATCAGCCCCAGCATTTT
CASSPDRVNQPQHF
>TRBV10-2|-|TRBJ2-3|TRBD2
TGCGCCAGCAGTGTCACTAGCGGGAAGGATACGCAGTATTTT
CASSVTSGKDTQYF
>TRBV7-2|few|TRBJ2-3|-
TGTGCCAGCAGCTTCACACGGGATATGATGGCAGATACGCAGTATTTT
CASSFTRDMMADTQYF
>TRBV3-1/TRBV3-2|-|TRBJ1-2|-
TGTGCCAGCAGCCCTCTAGCCGGGGGGACAAATGGCTACACCTTC
CASSPLAGGTNGYTF
>TRBV18|-|TRBJ1-1|-
TGTGCCAGCTCAAACTACTACAGGATGAACACTGAAGCTTTCTTT
CASSNYYRMNTEAFF
>TRBV6-5|-|TRBJ1-4|-
TGTGCCAGCAGTTATCTCAGGGGTAATGAAAAACTGTTTTTT
CASSYLRGNEKLFF
>TRBV5-5|-|TRBJ2-1|-
TGTGCCAGCAGCTTGGTGCGGGATGGCGTCTCCTACAATGAGCAGTTCTTC
CASSLVRDGVSYNEQFF
>TRBV6-1|-|TRBJ2-7|-
TGTGCCAGCAGTGTAGGTGGGACTGCGCAATCCTACGAGCAGTACTTC
CASSVGGTAQSYEQYF
>TRBV6-5|-|TRBJ2-1|-
TGTGCCAGCATTACAGGGCTCTCCTACAATGAGCAGTTCTTC
CASITGLSYNEQFF
>TRBV6-5|-|TRBJ1-2|TRBD1
TGTGCCAGCAGTTACTCATTGGACAGGCGAGGCTACACCTTC
CASSYSLDRRGYTF
>TRBV30|-|TRBJ2-7|TRBD1
TGTGCCTGGAGTACAGGGGGCGCCGGCTCCTACGAGCAGTACTTC
CAWSTGGAGSYEQYF
>TRBV10-3|few|TRBJ1-6|-
TGTGCCACCCTCGCGAGCTCCTATAATTCACCCCTCCACTTT
CATLASSYNSPLHF
>TRBV5-5|few|TRBJ2-3|TRBD1
TGTGCCAGCAGTACGGGACAGGGCATAGATACGCAGTATTTT
CASSTGQGIDTQYF
>TRBV19|once|TRBJ1-4|-
TGTGCCAGTAGTCGAGACAGGCCTGCAACTAATGAAAAACTGTTTTTT
CASSRDRPATNEKLFF